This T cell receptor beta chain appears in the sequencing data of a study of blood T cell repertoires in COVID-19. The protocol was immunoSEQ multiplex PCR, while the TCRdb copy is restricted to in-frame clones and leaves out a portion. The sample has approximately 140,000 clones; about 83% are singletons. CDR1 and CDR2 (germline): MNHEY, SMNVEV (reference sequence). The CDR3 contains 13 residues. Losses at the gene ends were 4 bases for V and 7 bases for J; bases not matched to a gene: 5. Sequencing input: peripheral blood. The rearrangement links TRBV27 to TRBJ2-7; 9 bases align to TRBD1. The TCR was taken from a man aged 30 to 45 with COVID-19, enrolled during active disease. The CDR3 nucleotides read TGTGCCAGCAGTTCACAGGGGGCGAGGGAGCAGTACTTC. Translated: CASSSQGAREQYF.